The 26 T cell receptor beta chains below come from one sample, sequenced in a study of molecular identifiers for immune sequencing clone quantification. TCRdb used MiXCR to reprocess the PCR reads, holding one entry per CDR3 protein. This table holds about 630,000 distinct CDR3 sequences, roughly 27% found once. Input material: naive CD8+ T cells from blood, with Jurkat cell RNA spiked in. The sample's subset: FACS-sorted CD8+CD4-CCR7+CD45RA+ naive T cells. All receptors come from a human donor in good health. Some libraries in this study had Jurkat cell RNA spiked in.

This clonotype was seen at least ten times. The chain recombines TRBV29-1 with TRBJ2-4; D is ambiguous. Germline V gives CDR1 SQVTM, CDR2 ANQGSEA. Trimming pared 3 bases from V and 0 bases from J, leaving 15 bases between. The CDR3 loop spans 16 amino acids. The CDR3 region has the DNA TGCAGCGTTGAGATCCCGTCCCTTCTAGCCAAAAACATTCAGTACTTC. Translated, it gives CSVEIPSLLAKNIQYF.

This clonotype has only a few counts. CDR3 amino acids: CASSQEREGALGETQYF. The CDR3 nucleotides read TGTGCCAGCAGCCAAGAGCGGGAGGGCGCATTAGGGGAGACCCAGTACTTC. This chain uses TRBV4-2 with TRBJ2-5, with 9 bases identical to TRBD2. V was clipped by 0 bases and J by 5 bases; unmatched bases: 10. The CDR3 contains 17 residues. The germline CDR1 and CDR2 sequences are LGHNA and YNFKEQ.

The chain has TRBV12-3 or TRBV12-4 and TRBJ2-5, with 7 bases aligning to TRBD2. This CDR3 contains 15 residues. J was trimmed by 4 bases and V by 5 bases; bases with no gene match: 10. The CDR3 here is CASSPPGSGGETQYF. DNA of the CDR3: TGTGCCAGCAGTCCCCCAGGGTCGGGAGGAGAGACCCAGTACTTC.

On this clonotype: Since a much larger clone is just one base distant, this may be a read error. The chain uses TRBV27 and TRBJ2-7, with 7 bases matching TRBD2. V shed 5 bases and J 3 bases; nucleotides not matched to a gene: 7. This CDR3 spans 14 amino acids. Germline lookup yields CDR1 MNHEY and CDR2 SMNVEV (reference sequence). CDR3 in DNA: TGTGCCAGCAGTATGGGAGGGGTTTTCTACGAGCAGTACTTC. Protein: CASSMGGVFYEQYF.

This chain links TRBV10-1 with TRBJ2-1; 12 bases line up with TRBD2. The J segment lost 7 bases and the V segment lost 4 bases, leaving 11 bases of the junction unmatched. Germline V gene sequence: CDR1 WNHNN, CDR2 SYGVQD (reference sequence). There are 17 residues in the CDR3. CDR3 protein: CASSVKAASGRVNEQFF. In DNA form, the CDR3 reads TGCGCCAGCAGTGTGAAAGCGGCTAGCGGGAGGGTGAATGAGCAGTTCTTC.

The chain employs TRBV11-1 and TRBJ2-1, with a weak D call TRBD1 (5 bases). CDR3 size: 13 residues. CDR1 is SGHAT and CDR2 is FQDESV in the germline V gene (reference sequence). Trimming removed 4 bases from V and 9 bases from J, with 13 bases in between. The CDR3 DNA reads as TGTGCCAGCAGCTCATTGCAGGGCAGTGAGCAGTTCTTC. Translation: CASSSLQGSEQFF. The full variable domain, rest sourced from reference TRBV11-1 and TRBJ2-1, is EAEVAQSPRYKITEKSQAVAFWCDPISGHATLYWYRQILGQGPELLVQFQDESVVDDSQLPKDRFSAERLKGVDSTLKIQPAELGDSAMYLCASSSLQGSEQFFGPGTRLTVL.

This clonotype was observed at least ten times. The chain carries TRBV4-1 and TRBJ1-3, with a possible D match to TRBD1 (6 bases). V lost 3 bases and J lost 2, with 8 bases in between. In germline, CDR1 is MGHRA, CDR2 YSYEKL. There are 14 residues in the CDR3. This CDR3 is CASSQRGTGNTIYF. For the CDR3, the DNA is TGCGCCAGCAGCCAGAGGGGGACTGGAAACACCATATATTTT.

This chain joins TRBV4-2 and TRBJ2-3, with a possible D match to TRBD2 (6 bases). Germline V gene sequence: CDR1 LGHNA, CDR2 YNFKEQ. The CDR3 is 18 amino acids. V dropped 3 bases and J dropped 0 bases, with 19 bases sitting between them. CDR3 amino acids: CASSQNAGRPPSTDTQYF. CDR3 sequence (DNA): TGTGCCAGCAGCCAGAACGCGGGGCGTCCCCCTAGCACAGATACGCAGTATTTT.

In regard to this clonotype: Since a much larger clone is just one base distant, this may be a read error. The chain is built from TRBV13 and TRBJ2-3; D unclear. CDR1 is PRHDT and CDR2 is FYEKMQ in the germline V gene (reference sequence). The CDR3 sequence is 15 residues long. Trimming removed 5 bases from V and 3 bases from J, with 15 bases in between. Here the CDR3 DNA reads TGTGCCAGCAGCCCAACGACAAGGATAACAGATACGCAGTATTTT. Translation: CASSPTTRITDTQYF.

With respect to this clonotype: It may be a read error: a sequence one base away is much more abundant. The gene calls are TRBV5-1 and TRBJ2-6; D is unclear. Germline V CDR1 and CDR2: SGHRS, YFSETQ. The length of the CDR3 is 17 residues. The CDR3 loop reads CARSLDLAIAGANVLTF. In DNA, the CDR3 is TGCGCCCGCAGCTTGGATCTTGCGATCGCTGGGGCCAACGTCCTGACTTTC.

This clonotype was detected a few times. The chain is built from TRBV27 and TRBJ2-3; the match to TRBD2 covers 7 bases. With 1 base clipped from V and 3 bases from J, the junction kept 7 bases outside the gene matches. This CDR3 is built from 16 residues. Germline lookup yields CDR1 MNHEY and CDR2 SMNVEV (reference sequence). In DNA, the CDR3 is TGTGCCAGCAGTTTATTAGGGCCGGGGGGTACAGATACGCAGTATTTT. Its translation: CASSLLGPGGTDTQYF.

For this clonotype: This may arise from a read error, as a much more abundant clone is one base away. J is TRBJ2-3 and V is TRBV27; D gene ambiguous. The ends were cut back, 6 bases at V and 6 bases at J, with 10 bases in the middle. This CDR3 region has 12 residues. Germline-derived CDR1 and CDR2 are MNHEY and SMNVEV (reference sequence). The CDR3 region has the DNA TGTGCCAGCAGAAGTAACGCGGATACGCAGTATTTT. It translates to CASRSNADTQYF.

CDR3 in amino acids: CASSLVLRGAETGELFF. The CDR3 nucleotides read TGTGCCAGCAGCTTGGTACTCAGGGGGGCCGAGACCGGGGAGCTGTTTTTT. The genes are TRBV5-6 and TRBJ2-2, with D possibly TRBD1 on 7 matching bases. The V gene lost 0 bases and the J gene lost 5 bases, with 17 bases spanning the gap. The germline gives CDR1 SGHDT, CDR2 YYEEEE. CDR3 size: 17 residues.

This clonotype was recorded many times. The chain joins TRBV27 to TRBJ2-7, with a tentative D call TRBD1 (7 bases). V lost 4 bases and J 5 bases, leaving 15 bases between the germline ends. Germline lookup yields CDR1 MNHEY and CDR2 SMNVEV (reference sequence). The CDR3 contains 14 residues. CDR3 sequence reads: CASSYQGGGDEQYF. CDR3 DNA: TGTGCCAGCAGTTACCAGGGGGGCGGCGACGAGCAGTACTTC.

This clonotype was seen a handful of times. CDR3 nucleotides: TGTGCCAGCAGTGCCCGTCTGGTTTCCTACGAGCAGTACTTC. Its protein is CASSARLVSYEQYF. The gene calls are TRBV28 and TRBJ2-7, with D unresolved. The germline V gene has CDR1 MDHEN and CDR2 SYDVKM. Trimming left V 5 bases short and J 1 base short, with 12 bases between. The length of the CDR3 is 14 residues.

This clonotype showed up just a few times. This chain connects TRBV10-2 to TRBJ2-1, with D possibly being TRBD2 (6 bases). This CDR3 spans 12 amino acids. Germline V gene sequence: CDR1 WSHSY, CDR2 SAAADI. V was shortened by 3 bases and J by 13 bases, with 13 bases between the two germline ends. CDR3 sequence (DNA): TGCGCCAGCAGTGAAGACAACGGGGGTCAGTTCTTC. Protein product: CASSEDNGGQFF.

This clonotype has a count of ten or more. The chain couples TRBV2 to TRBJ2-3, with D perhaps given as TRBD1 or TRBD2 (5 bases each). Germline loops: CDR1 SNHLY, CDR2 FYNNEI. This CDR3 is built from 11 residues. Trimming pared 11 bases from V and 4 bases from J, leaving 10 bases between. In nucleotides, the CDR3 is TGTGCCGGGGACCCGGCAGATACGCAGTATTTT. Amino acid sequence: CAGDPADTQYF.

This clonotype was observed a single time. A much larger clone lies one base from this, so it may be a read error. V usage is TRBV4-3 and J usage is TRBJ1-1; tentative D call: TRBD1 (6 bases). The DNA end is a closer match to TRBJ2-4, so the J assignment may be wrong. The length of the CDR3 is 15 residues. Germline V lookup: CDR1 LGHNA, CDR2 YSLEER. CDR3 in DNA: TGCGCCAGCAGCCAAGAACGGCAGGGGATCTACGATCAGTACTTC. Amino acid sequence: CASSQERQGIYDQYF.

This clonotype came up many times. V and J are TRBV7-9 and TRBJ2-3; D is ambiguous. The CDR3 is 13 amino acids. In germline, CDR1 is SEHNR, CDR2 FQNEAQ (reference sequence). Trimming removed 5 bases at V and 6 bases at J, with 12 bases between. This chain's CDR3 is CASSPEMGDTQYF. CDR3 coding DNA: TGTGCCAGCAGCCCCGAAATGGGGGATACGCAGTATTTT. Variable domain in full (rest from reference TRBV7-9 and TRBJ2-3): DTGVSQNPRHKITKRGQNVTFRCDPISEHNRLYWYRQTLGQGPEFLTYFQNEAQLEKSRLLSDRFSAERPKGSFSTLEIQRTEQGDSAMYLCASSPEMGDTQYFGPGTRLTVL.

On this clonotype itself: No conserved phenylalanine or tryptophan ends this CDR3, so it is likely a read error. The V gene is TRBV4-3, the J gene TRBJ2-7, with D possibly called TRBD1 or TRBD2 (5 bases each). In germline, CDR1 is LGHNA, CDR2 YSLEER. The CDR3 is 16 residues long. The V and J ends lost 0 bases and 2 bases respectively, with 14 bases between them. The CDR3 nucleotides are TGCGCCAGCAGCCAAGAGGGGGATAGGGGACCCTACGAGCAGTACCTC. Translating it yields CASSQEGDRGPYEQYL.

J is TRBJ2-3 and V is TRBV2, with 7 bases identical to TRBD1. Per the germline V gene, CDR1 is SNHLY and CDR2 is FYNNEI. The CDR3 covers 17 residues. Losses at the gene ends were 7 bases for V and 0 bases for J; bases not matched to a gene: 13. The CDR3 DNA reads TGTGCCAGCACCGCAGGACCCACAGGGGAAAGCACAGATACGCAGTATTTT. This codes for CASTAGPTGESTDTQYF.

Ten or more counts support this clonotype. The CDR3 loop reads CASSGTGAGTDTQYF. The CDR3, as DNA: TGTGCCAGCAGCGGGACAGGGGCAGGCACAGATACGCAGTATTTT. The rearrangement links TRBV25-1 to TRBJ2-3; 10 bases are a match to TRBD1. V lost 6 bases and J lost 1; bases outside the gene matches: 4. The CDR3 is made up of 15 amino acids. The germline V gene encodes CDR1 MGHDK and CDR2 SYGVNS.

This clonotype was counted a single time. At one end, the junction sequence differs from germline, possibly due to a read error. The chain recombines TRBV24-1 with TRBJ1-5; D ambiguous. The CDR3 totals 14 residues. Germline V gene data show CDR1 as KGHDR and CDR2 as SFDVKD. In DNA form, the CDR3 reads TGTGCCACCAGTAATAACCAAAGCAATCAACCCCAACATTTT. This sequence encodes CATSNNQSNQPQHF.

The chain carries TRBV20-1 and TRBJ2-7; D gene uncertain. The germline CDR1 and CDR2 sequences are DFQATT and SNEGSKA (reference sequence). This CDR3 has 10 amino acids. Trimming cost V 4 bases and J 3 bases, with 4 bases left between them. CDR3 residues: CSAIGYEQYF. For the CDR3, the DNA is TGCAGTGCTATCGGCTACGAGCAGTACTTC.

This clonotype was seen at least ten times. The CDR3 DNA sequence: TGTGCCTGGAGTCCAGGGGCGATAGTTAGCAATCAGCCCCAGCATTTT. This gives the protein CAWSPGAIVSNQPQHF. V gene TRBV30 combines with J gene TRBJ1-5, with TRBD1 as a possible D gene (6 bases). Between the trimmed V and J ends, which lost 2 bases and 0 bases, there was a span of 14 bases. Germline lookup yields CDR1 GTSNPN and CDR2 SVGIG (reference sequence). The CDR3 is made up of 16 amino acids.

This clonotype was counted between two and nine times. This chain uses TRBV27 with TRBJ2-1, with 7 bases that match TRBD2. The CDR3 spans 16 residues. Germline V gene data show CDR1 as MNHEY and CDR2 as SMNVEV (reference sequence). V gave up 5 bases and J gave up 0 bases; unmatched junction bases: 7. Written as DNA, the CDR3 is TGTGCCAGCAGTCCCGTAGCGGGCGACTCCTACAATGAGCAGTTCTTC. Translated: CASSPVAGDSYNEQFF.